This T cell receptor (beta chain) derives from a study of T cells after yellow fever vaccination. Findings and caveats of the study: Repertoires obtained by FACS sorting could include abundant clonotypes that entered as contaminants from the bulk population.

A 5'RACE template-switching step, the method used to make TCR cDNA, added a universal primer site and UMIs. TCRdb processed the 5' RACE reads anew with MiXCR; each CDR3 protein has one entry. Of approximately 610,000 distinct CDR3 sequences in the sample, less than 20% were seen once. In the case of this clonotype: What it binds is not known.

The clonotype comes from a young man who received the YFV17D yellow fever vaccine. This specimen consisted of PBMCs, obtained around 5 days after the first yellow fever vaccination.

CDR3 nucleotide sequence: TGTGCCAGTCTGGAGGGCGTTGGTGAAAAACTGTTTTTT. Translating gives CASLEGVGEKLFF. This chain links TRBV12-3 or TRBV12-4 with TRBJ1-4; no clear D. The CDR3 spans 13 residues. The V end was cut by 9 bases, the J end by 7 bases, with 15 bases between.